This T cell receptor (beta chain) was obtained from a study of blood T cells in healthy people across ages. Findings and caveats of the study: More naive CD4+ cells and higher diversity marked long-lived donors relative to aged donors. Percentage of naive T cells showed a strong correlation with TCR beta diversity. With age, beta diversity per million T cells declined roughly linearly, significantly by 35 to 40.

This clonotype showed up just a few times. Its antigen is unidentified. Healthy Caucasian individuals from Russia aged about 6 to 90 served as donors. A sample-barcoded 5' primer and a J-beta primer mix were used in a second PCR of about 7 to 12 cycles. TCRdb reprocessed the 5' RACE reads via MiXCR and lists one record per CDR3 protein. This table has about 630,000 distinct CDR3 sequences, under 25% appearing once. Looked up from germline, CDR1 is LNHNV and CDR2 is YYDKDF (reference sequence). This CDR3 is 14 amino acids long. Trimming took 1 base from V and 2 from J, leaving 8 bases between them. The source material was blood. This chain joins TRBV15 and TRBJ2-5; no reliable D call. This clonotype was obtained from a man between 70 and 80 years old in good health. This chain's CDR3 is CATSRVELQETQYF. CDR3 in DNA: TGTGCCACCAGCAGAGTGGAGTTACAAGAGACCCAGTACTTC.